The 17 T cell receptor beta chains listed next were all sequenced from one sample in a study of T cell repertoires in cytomegalovirus infection. Antigens of these TCRs are unknown. Using its own MiXCR run on the reads, TCRdb lists one record per CDR3 protein. This sample has some 110,000 distinct CDR3 sequences, with over 9% found just once. Sequencing was performed on PBMCs, sequenced either directly or after in vitro stimulation (not recorded which). These receptors were obtained from a human donor in good health (CMV status not recorded). Some clones in this sample may be carry-over from other donors' samples.

This clonotype was recorded at least ten times. CDR3 sequence: CASSAPPGEQYF. Written as DNA, the CDR3 is TGTGCCAGCAGCGCCCCTCCAGGGGAGCAGTACTTC. This sequence joins TRBV7-2 and TRBJ2-7, with a possible D match to TRBD1 (5 bases). The V end was cut by 5 bases, the J end by 7 bases, with 12 bases between. CDR1 and CDR2 from the germline V gene are SGHTA and FQGNSA. The CDR3 extends over 12 amino acids.

This clonotype was detected a few times. The CDR3 bases are TGCGCCAGCAGCCAAGCGGCGGGAGCTTGGGGCAATGAGCAGTTCTTC. As protein: CASSQAAGAWGNEQFF. The chain uses TRBV4-3 and TRBJ2-1; 7 bases align to TRBD2. The CDR3 is 16 residues long. Looked up from germline, CDR1 is LGHNA and CDR2 is YSLEER. V lost 1 base and J lost 6; bases outside the gene matches: 9.

Written as DNA, the CDR3 is TGTGCCAGCAGCTCCTCACAGGGGTATGAAAAACTGTTTTTT. This encodes CASSSSQGYEKLFF. The V gene is TRBV7-9, the J gene TRBJ1-4; 7 positions agree with TRBD1. Germline V CDR1 and CDR2: SEHNR, FQNEAQ (reference sequence). V trimming: 4 bases; J trimming: 6 bases; junction bases outside the gene matches: 5. This CDR3 has 14 residues.

This clonotype was seen repeatedly, ten times or more. This chain links TRBV6-2 or TRBV6-3 with TRBJ2-7; D might be TRBD2 (6 bases). This CDR3 spans 15 amino acids. V lost 0 bases to trimming and J lost 4 bases, with 13 bases between them. Germline assignment: CDR1 MNHEY and CDR2 SVGEGT. The DNA for the CDR3 is TGTGCCAGCAGTTACTCGAACACGGGAGTTTACGAGCAGTACGTC. Protein product: CASSYSNTGVYEQYV.

This clonotype was picked up many times. The rearrangement joins TRBV2 to TRBJ2-1, with a weak D call TRBD1 (6 bases). Germline V gene data show CDR1 as SNHLY and CDR2 as FYNNEI. The CDR3 sequence is 14 residues long. The germline V and J ends were trimmed by 7 bases and 6 bases, with 16 bases remaining between them. CDR3 nucleotides: TGTGCCAGCATCCCCGGGACAAGCACCAATGAGCAGTTCTTC. Translation: CASIPGTSTNEQFF.

The chain uses TRBV19 and TRBJ1-2, with 7 bases lining up with TRBD1. The CDR3 length is 14 residues. Germline V CDR1 and CDR2: LNHDA, SQIVND (reference sequence). Trimming cost V 3 bases and J 8 bases; bases outside gene matches: 9. In nucleotides, the CDR3 is TGTGCCAGTAGTATCCAGGGACAGCGAGGCGGCTACACCTTC. This sequence encodes CASSIQGQRGGYTF.

This clonotype occurred many times. This sequence joins TRBV7-6 and TRBJ1-3, with D tentatively TRBD1 (5 bases). The CDR3 covers 16 residues. The germline V and J ends were trimmed by 1 base and 0 bases, with 10 bases remaining between them. Germline-derived CDR1 and CDR2 are SGHVS and FNYEAQ. The CDR3 spells CASSLGPRGSGNTIYF. The DNA of the CDR3 is TGTGCCAGCAGCTTAGGTCCGAGGGGCTCTGGAAACACCATATATTTT.

The V call is TRBV12-3 or TRBV12-4, the J call TRBJ1-1; 7 bases match TRBD1. V lost 6 bases, J lost 4 bases, and 11 bases stayed unmatched. The CDR3 extends over 15 amino acids. The CDR3 bases are TGTGCCAGCAGCCCCAATCACAGGGGAAGCACTGAAGCTTTCTTT. This sequence encodes CASSPNHRGSTEAFF.

The chain has TRBV29-1 and TRBJ2-3, with D possibly being TRBD2 (7 bases). The CDR3 consists of 13 residues. V lost 4 bases and J lost 4, with 12 bases in between. The germline CDR1 and CDR2 sequences are SQVTM and ANQGSEA. The DNA of the CDR3 is TGCAGCGTTGTGGGGGGGGCCTCAGATACGCAGTATTTT. This translates into CSVVGGASDTQYF.

This clonotype was observed many times. The chain links TRBV7-8 to TRBJ1-1; D gene uncertain. The CDR3 is 14 amino acids. The germline gives CDR1 SGHVS, CDR2 FQNEAQ. The V and J ends lost 1 base and 6 bases respectively, with 12 bases between them. The CDR3 DNA reads as TGTGCCAGCAGCTTAGAGAAGGGTGAGGCTGAAGCTTTCTTT. It encodes CASSLEKGEAEAFF.

The table lists this clonotype with many counts. The chain couples TRBV5-4 to TRBJ2-1, with a weak D call TRBD1 (5 bases). The CDR3 loop spans 13 amino acids. Germline loops: CDR1 SGHNT, CDR2 YYREEE (reference sequence). The germline V and J ends were trimmed by 2 bases and 7 bases, with 10 bases remaining between them. CDR3 residues: CASSLVRENEQFF. In DNA, the CDR3 is TGTGCCAGCAGCTTAGTCAGGGAAAATGAGCAGTTCTTC.

This chain links TRBV27 with TRBJ1-5, with no clear D. The CDR3 contains 16 residues. CDR1 and CDR2 (germline): MNHEY, SMNVEV (reference sequence). Trimming took 2 bases from V and 0 from J, leaving 11 bases between them. CDR3 DNA: TGTGCCAGCAGTTTAGTGGCAGGCTATAGCAATCAGCCCCAGCATTTT. Protein product: CASSLVAGYSNQPQHF.

This clonotype was seen many times. The J gene is TRBJ2-5, the V gene TRBV5-8, with unresolved D. The V gene lost 0 bases and the J gene lost 4 bases, with 4 bases spanning the gap. The CDR3 consists of 12 residues. In germline, CDR1 is SGHTS, CDR2 YDEGEE. The CDR3 DNA follows: TGTGCCAGCAGCTTGGCCCTAGAGACCCAGTACTTC. It encodes CASSLALETQYF.

The chain is built from TRBV6-5 and TRBJ1-5, with TRBD1 matching 8 bases. The length of the CDR3 is 16 residues. V lost 6 bases to trimming and J lost 7 bases; unmatched junction nucleotides: 14. The germline CDR1 and CDR2 sequences are MNHEY and SVGAGI. In nucleotides, the CDR3 is TGTGCCAGCAGCACACAACGGACAGGGTCTGACCAGCCCCAGCATTTT. Protein product: CASSTQRTGSDQPQHF.

The V and J genes are TRBV10-3 and TRBJ2-7; 9 positions match TRBD1. Per the germline V gene, CDR1 is ENHRY and CDR2 is SYGVKD. V lost 6 bases and J lost 2; bases outside the gene matches: 2. The CDR3 totals 13 residues. The CDR3 reads CAIRDRGTYEQYF. The CDR3 region has the DNA TGTGCCATCAGGGACAGGGGAACCTACGAGCAGTACTTC.

The chain recombines TRBV20-1 with TRBJ2-7; D is possibly TRBD2 (5 bases). CDR3 length: 17 amino acids. Germline-derived CDR1 and CDR2 are DFQATT and SNEGSKA (reference sequence). The V end lost 0 bases, the J end lost 0 bases, and 18 bases lay between the germline ends. CDR3 loop: CSARDLLGRASSYEQYV. The CDR3 DNA sequence: TGCAGTGCTAGAGACCTACTTGGGCGGGCCAGCTCCTACGAGCAGTACGTC.

This clonotype was observed at least ten times. The chain couples TRBV7-8 to TRBJ1-2, with D perhaps TRBD1 (6 bases). The CDR3 sequence is 14 residues long. CDR1 is SGHVS and CDR2 is FQNEAQ in the germline V gene. V dropped 6 bases and J dropped 6 bases, with 17 bases sitting between them. The CDR3: CASRPTASGDGYTF. DNA for the CDR3: TGTGCCAGCAGGCCAACCGCGTCAGGGGATGGCTACACCTTC.